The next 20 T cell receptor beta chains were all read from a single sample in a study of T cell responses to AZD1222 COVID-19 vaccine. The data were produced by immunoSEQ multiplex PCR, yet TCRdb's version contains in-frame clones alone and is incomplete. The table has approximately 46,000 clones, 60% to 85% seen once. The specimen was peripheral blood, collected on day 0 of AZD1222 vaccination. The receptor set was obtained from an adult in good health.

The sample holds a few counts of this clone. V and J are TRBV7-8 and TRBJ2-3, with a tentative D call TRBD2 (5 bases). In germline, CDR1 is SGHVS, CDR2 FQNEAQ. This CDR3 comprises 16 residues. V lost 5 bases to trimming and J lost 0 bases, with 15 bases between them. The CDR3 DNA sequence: TGTGCCAGCAGCCCCCGCGAGGGCTTTAGCACAGATACGCAGTATTTT. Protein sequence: CASSPREGFSTDTQYF.

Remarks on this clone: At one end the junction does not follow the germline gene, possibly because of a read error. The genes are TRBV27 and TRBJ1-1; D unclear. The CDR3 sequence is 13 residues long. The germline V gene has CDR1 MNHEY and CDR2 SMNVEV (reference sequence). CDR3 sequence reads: CASSLSGSTLGLF. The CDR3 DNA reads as TGTGCCAGCAGTTTATCGGGATCGACCCTAGGCCTTTTT.

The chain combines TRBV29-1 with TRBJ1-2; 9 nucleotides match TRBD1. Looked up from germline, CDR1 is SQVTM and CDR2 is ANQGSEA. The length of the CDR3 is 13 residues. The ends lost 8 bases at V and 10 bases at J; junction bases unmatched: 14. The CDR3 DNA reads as TGCAGCCTTCAGTCCGGGACAGGGAGAGACTACACCTTC. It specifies CSLQSGTGRDYTF.

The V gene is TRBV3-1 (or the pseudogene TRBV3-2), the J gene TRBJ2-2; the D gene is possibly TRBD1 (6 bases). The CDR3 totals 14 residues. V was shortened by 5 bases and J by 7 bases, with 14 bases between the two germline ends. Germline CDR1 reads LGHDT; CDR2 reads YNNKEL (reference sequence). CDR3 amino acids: CASSRTEVNGELFF. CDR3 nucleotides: TGTGCCAGCAGCAGGACAGAGGTGAACGGGGAGCTGTTTTTT.

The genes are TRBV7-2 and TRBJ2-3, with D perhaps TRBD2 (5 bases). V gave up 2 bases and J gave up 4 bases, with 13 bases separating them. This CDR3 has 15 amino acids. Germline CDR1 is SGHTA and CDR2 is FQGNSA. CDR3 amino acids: CASSLSRAGPDTQYF. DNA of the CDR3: TGTGCCAGCAGCTTATCCCGGGCGGGCCCAGATACGCAGTATTTT.

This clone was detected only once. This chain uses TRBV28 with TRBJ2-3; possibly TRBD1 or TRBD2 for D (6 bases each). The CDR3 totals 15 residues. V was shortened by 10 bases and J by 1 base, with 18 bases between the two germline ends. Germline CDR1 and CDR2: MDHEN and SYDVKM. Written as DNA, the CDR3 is TGTGCCACACACCAGGGGCGGGGTCGCACAGATACGCAGTATTTT. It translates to CATHQGRGRTDTQYF.

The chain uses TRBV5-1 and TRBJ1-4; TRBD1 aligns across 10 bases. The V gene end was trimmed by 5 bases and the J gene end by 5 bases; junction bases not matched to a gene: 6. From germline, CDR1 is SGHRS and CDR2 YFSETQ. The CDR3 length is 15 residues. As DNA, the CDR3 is TGCGCCAGCAGTCGCAGGACAGGGGGGAATGAAAAACTGTTTTTT. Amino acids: CASSRRTGGNEKLFF.

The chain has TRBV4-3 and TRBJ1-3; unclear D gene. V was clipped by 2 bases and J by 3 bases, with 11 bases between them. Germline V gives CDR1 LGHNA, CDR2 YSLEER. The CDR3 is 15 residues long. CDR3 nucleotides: TGCGCCAGCAGCCAACCCCTTTATGGTGGAAACACCATATATTTT. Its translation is CASSQPLYGGNTIYF.

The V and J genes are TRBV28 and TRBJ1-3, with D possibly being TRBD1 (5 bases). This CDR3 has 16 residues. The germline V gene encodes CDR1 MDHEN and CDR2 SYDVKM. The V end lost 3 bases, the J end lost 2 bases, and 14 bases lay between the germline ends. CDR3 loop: CASSLAGDRAGNTIYF. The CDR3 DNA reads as TGTGCCAGCAGTTTGGCGGGGGACCGCGCTGGAAACACCATATATTTT.

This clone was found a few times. The CDR3 DNA is TGTGCCAGCAGTTTTTCTAGCGGTTTCACAGATACGCAGTATTTT. This gives the protein CASSFSSGFTDTQYF. The chain combines TRBV6-5 with TRBJ2-3; 7 positions match TRBD2. Trimming cost V 4 bases and J 2 bases; bases outside gene matches: 6. The CDR3 is 15 amino acids. CDR1 and CDR2 (germline): MNHEY, SVGAGI.

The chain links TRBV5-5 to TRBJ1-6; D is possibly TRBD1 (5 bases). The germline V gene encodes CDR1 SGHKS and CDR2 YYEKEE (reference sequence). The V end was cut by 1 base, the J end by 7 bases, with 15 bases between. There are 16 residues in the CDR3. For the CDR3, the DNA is TGTGCCAGCAGCTTGAACCCCGGGGGGACGAATTCACCCCTCCACTTT. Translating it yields CASSLNPGGTNSPLHF.

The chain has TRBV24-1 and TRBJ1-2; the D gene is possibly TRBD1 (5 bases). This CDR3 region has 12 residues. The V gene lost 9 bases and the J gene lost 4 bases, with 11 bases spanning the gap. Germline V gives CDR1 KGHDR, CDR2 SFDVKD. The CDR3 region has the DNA TGTGCCACCTCCCGGGACCTCTATGGCTACACCTTC. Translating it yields CATSRDLYGYTF.

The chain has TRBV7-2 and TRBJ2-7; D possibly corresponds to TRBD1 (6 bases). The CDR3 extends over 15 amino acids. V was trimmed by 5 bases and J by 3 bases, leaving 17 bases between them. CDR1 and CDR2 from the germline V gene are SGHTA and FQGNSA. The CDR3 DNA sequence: TGTGCCAGCAGCCTAACCGGGACACCTTACTACGAGCAGTACGTC. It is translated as CASSLTGTPYYEQYV.

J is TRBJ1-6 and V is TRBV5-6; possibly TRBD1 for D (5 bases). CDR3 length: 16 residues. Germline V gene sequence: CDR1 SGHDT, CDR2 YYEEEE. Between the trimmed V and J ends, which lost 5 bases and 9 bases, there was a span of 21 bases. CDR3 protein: CASSSLDQGYGSPLHF. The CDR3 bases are TGTGCCAGCAGTTCTCTCGATCAGGGATATGGTTCACCCCTCCACTTT.

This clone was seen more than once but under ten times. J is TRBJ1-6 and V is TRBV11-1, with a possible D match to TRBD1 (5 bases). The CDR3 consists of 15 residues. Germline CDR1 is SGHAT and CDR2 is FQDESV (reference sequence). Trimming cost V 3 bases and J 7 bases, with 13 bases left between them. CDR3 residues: CASSFLRGKNSPLHF. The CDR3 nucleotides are TGTGCCAGCAGCTTCTTGAGGGGCAAGAATTCACCCCTCCACTTT.

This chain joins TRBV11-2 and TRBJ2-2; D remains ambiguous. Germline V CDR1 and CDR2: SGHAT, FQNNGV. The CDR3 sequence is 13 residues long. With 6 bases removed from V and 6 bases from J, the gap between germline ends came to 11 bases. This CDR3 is CASRAQEAGELFF. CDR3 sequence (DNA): TGTGCCAGCAGGGCTCAGGAAGCCGGGGAGCTGTTTTTT.

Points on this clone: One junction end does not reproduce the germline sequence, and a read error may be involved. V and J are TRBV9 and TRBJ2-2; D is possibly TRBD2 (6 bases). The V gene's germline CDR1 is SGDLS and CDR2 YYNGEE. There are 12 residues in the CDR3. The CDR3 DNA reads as TGTGCCCGCAGCGTGGCGGGGGGGGAGCTGTTTTTT. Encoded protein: CARSVAGGELFF. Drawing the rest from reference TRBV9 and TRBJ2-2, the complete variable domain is DSGVTQTPKHLITATGQRVTLRCSPRSGDLSVYWYQQSLDQGLQFLIQYYNGEERAKGNILERFSAQQFPDLHSELNLSSLELGDSALYFCARSVAGGELFFGEGSRLTVL.

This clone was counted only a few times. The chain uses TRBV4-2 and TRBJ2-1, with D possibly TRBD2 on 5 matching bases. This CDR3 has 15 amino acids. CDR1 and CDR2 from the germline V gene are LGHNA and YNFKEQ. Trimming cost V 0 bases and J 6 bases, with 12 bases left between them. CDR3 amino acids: CASSQESLRGNEQFF. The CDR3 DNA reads TGTGCCAGCAGCCAAGAATCCCTACGGGGCAATGAGCAGTTCTTC.

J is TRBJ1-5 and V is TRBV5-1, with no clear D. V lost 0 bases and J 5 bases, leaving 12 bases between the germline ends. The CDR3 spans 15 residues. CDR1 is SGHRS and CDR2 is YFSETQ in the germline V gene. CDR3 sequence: CASSLDGFGDQPQHF. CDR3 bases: TGCGCCAGCAGCTTGGATGGTTTTGGGGATCAGCCCCAGCATTTT.

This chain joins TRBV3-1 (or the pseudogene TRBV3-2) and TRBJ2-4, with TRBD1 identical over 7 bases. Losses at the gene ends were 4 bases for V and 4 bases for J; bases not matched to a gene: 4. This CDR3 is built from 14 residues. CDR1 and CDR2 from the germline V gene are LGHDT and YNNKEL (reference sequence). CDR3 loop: CASSPGTAKNIQYF. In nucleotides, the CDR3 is TGTGCCAGCAGCCCCGGGACAGCGAAAAACATTCAGTACTTC.